A single sample is the source of the 16 T cell receptor beta chains below, sequenced in a study of regulatory T cells in long-lasting Graves disease. TCR beta libraries were built with iRepertoire HTBI primers and Arm-PCR of CDR3 regions. MiXCR was run by TCRdb on the multiplex PCR reads, yielding one entry per CDR3 protein. Among 400,000 to 550,000 distinct CDR3 sequences listed, about 16% were seen once. The sample's time point: newly diagnosed GD, antithyroid drugs for less than 3 months. From PBMCs, RNA was extracted and then used to make the TCR library. The same sample was also studied in work on T cells in Graves' hyperthyroidism and ophthalmopathy.

The source material was peripheral blood mononuclear cells (PBMCs), sampled at new diagnosis, from a patient treated with antithyroid drugs. The receptors were sampled from a woman younger than 35 with Graves disease.

The V and J genes are TRBV19 and TRBJ2-7, with 11 bases fitting TRBD2. Trimming removed 3 bases from V and 1 base from J; junction bases left unmatched: 2. The CDR3 length is 15 residues. Looked up from germline, CDR1 is LNHDA and CDR2 is SQIVND (reference sequence). Here the CDR3 reads CASSILAGGSYEQYF. DNA of the CDR3: TGTGCCAGTAGTATTCTAGCGGGAGGTTCCTACGAGCAGTACTTC.

This clonotype was counted many times. The chain employs TRBV7-2 and TRBJ2-7; D gene ambiguous. Trimming took 3 bases from V and 2 from J, leaving 8 bases between them. The CDR3 totals 13 residues. Looked up from germline, CDR1 is SGHTA and CDR2 is FQGNSA. CDR3 in DNA: TGTGCCAGCAGCTTCTCCCCCACCTACGAGCAGTACTTC. This sequence encodes CASSFSPTYEQYF.

This clonotype was seen repeatedly, ten times or more. This rearrangement joins TRBV27 to TRBJ1-6; D gene uncertain. Germline assignment: CDR1 MNHEY and CDR2 SMNVEV (reference sequence). This CDR3 contains 15 residues. Trimming took off 3 bases at V and 7 bases at J, with 13 bases between the two ends. The CDR3: CASSFTDAGNSPLHF. The DNA of the CDR3 is TGTGCCAGCAGTTTTACTGACGCAGGAAATTCACCCCTCCACTTT.

Note on this clonotype: Here the CDR3 omits its conserved ending phenylalanine or tryptophan, so a read error is the likely source. It is unclear where the CDR3 begins or ends on the DNA, so no DNA is shown, and the CDR3 is as TCRdb lists it. This chain joins TRBV20-1 and TRBJ2-7; TRBD2, the D gene given by the table, was not confirmed from the DNA. The CDR3 spans 13 residues, counting both ends. Germline V lookup: CDR1 DFQATT, CDR2 SNEGSKA (reference sequence). This CDR3 reads CSARTSGPYEEYL.

This clonotype was picked up many times. The gene calls are TRBV28 and TRBJ2-1; D call uncertain. Germline V lookup: CDR1 MDHEN, CDR2 SYDVKM. This CDR3 has 16 residues. V was cut by 2 bases and J by 0 bases, with 11 bases left in between. DNA of the CDR3: TGTGCCAGCAGTTTAAATCCCCGGAGCTCCTACAATGAGCAGTTCTTC. It is translated as CASSLNPRSSYNEQFF.

This clonotype has ten or more counts. V and J are TRBV7-9 and TRBJ2-3; maybe TRBD2 (5 bases). Germline V lookup: CDR1 SEHNR, CDR2 FQNEAQ (reference sequence). Trimming cost V 3 bases and J 0 bases, with 13 bases left between them. The CDR3 runs to 16 residues. CDR3 bases: TGTGCCAGCAGCTTTGTCGGGGAGTGGAGCACAGATACGCAGTATTTT. Protein product: CASSFVGEWSTDTQYF.

The genes are TRBV5-1 and TRBJ2-5; tentative D call: TRBD1 (6 bases). The V gene's germline CDR1 is SGHRS and CDR2 YFSETQ. This CDR3 is 12 amino acids long. With 7 bases removed from V and 6 bases from J, the gap between germline ends came to 13 bases. CDR3 nucleotides: TGCGCCAGCGAGGACAGCCTTAAGACCCAGTACTTC. Its translation: CASEDSLKTQYF.

This clonotype was detected ten times or more. The rearrangement links TRBV14 to TRBJ1-1; D remains unclear. Trimming cost V 1 base and J 1 base, with 4 bases left between them. This CDR3 spans 13 amino acids. Germline loops: CDR1 SGHDN, CDR2 FVKESK. The CDR3 DNA sequence: TGTGCCAGCAGCCAAGTTCGGAACACTGAAGCTTTCTTT. It encodes CASSQVRNTEAFF.

This clonotype occurred many times. V usage is TRBV20-1 and J usage is TRBJ2-7; tentative D call: TRBD2 (6 bases). Between the trimmed V and J ends, which lost 2 bases and 5 bases, there was a span of 19 bases. The CDR3 contains 15 residues. The germline V gene has CDR1 DFQATT and CDR2 SNEGSKA (reference sequence). CDR3 region: CSARKKRLGGDEQYF. CDR3 DNA sequence: TGCAGTGCTAGAAAGAAACGACTAGGAGGGGACGAGCAGTACTTC.

This chain joins TRBV20-1 and TRBJ2-7, with TRBD1 matching over 7 bases. The CDR3 is 14 amino acids. V was clipped by 1 base and J by 4 bases; unmatched bases: 7. In germline, CDR1 is DFQATT, CDR2 SNEGSKA (reference sequence). The CDR3 sequence: CSARGVQGKYEQYF. The CDR3 nucleotides are TGCAGTGCTAGAGGGGTACAGGGGAAATACGAGCAGTACTTC.

This clonotype has at least ten counts. CDR3: CASSQSDTTYEQYF. The CDR3 nucleotides read TGTGCCAGCAGCCAATCTGACACCACCTACGAGCAGTACTTC. The V and J genes are TRBV3-1 and TRBJ2-7; D unclear. Germline V gene lookup returns CDR1 LGHDT and CDR2 YNNKEL (reference sequence). The V and J ends lost 2 bases and 2 bases respectively, with 10 bases between them. This CDR3 contains 14 residues.

DNA of the CDR3: TGTGCCAGCAGTTTGGGGCGAGGGATTGAGGCTTTCTTT. The encoded protein is CASSLGRGIEAFF. This chain connects TRBV12-3 or TRBV12-4 to TRBJ1-1, with a tentative D call TRBD1 (5 bases). This CDR3 region has 13 residues. Trimming left V 3 bases short and J 11 bases short, with 16 bases between.

This clonotype was seen many times. The rearrangement joins TRBV12-3 or TRBV12-4 to TRBJ2-7; a weak D match, TRBD1 (6 bases). The CDR3 is 13 residues long. V was trimmed by 5 bases and J by 6 bases, leaving 14 bases between them. The CDR3, as DNA: TGTGCCAGCAGTACAAACAGGGTTGGCGAGCAGTACTTC. This gives the protein CASSTNRVGEQYF.

The chain links TRBV11-1 to TRBJ2-3; 8 nucleotides align to TRBD2. CDR1 SGHAT and CDR2 FQDESV come from the germline V gene (reference sequence). J was trimmed by 5 bases and V by 5 bases; bases with no gene match: 9. CDR3 length equals 15 residues. The CDR3 region is CASSPAVAGIDTQYF. The CDR3 DNA reads as TGTGCCAGCAGCCCAGCGGTAGCGGGAATAGATACGCAGTATTTT.

The sample holds a few counts of this clonotype. J is TRBJ2-5 and V is TRBV10-3; no clear D gene. Trimming shortened V by 10 bases and J by 4 bases, and 13 bases separated the two germline ends. Germline V lookup: CDR1 ENHRY, CDR2 SYGVKD. The CDR3 consists of 12 residues. The CDR3, as DNA: TGTGCCACACAACAAGCTAGAGAGACCCAGTACTTC. This codes for CATQQARETQYF.

This clonotype was seen ten or more times. The rearrangement links TRBV5-1 to TRBJ2-1; 10 bases fit TRBD2. The V gene end was trimmed by 0 bases and the J gene end by 6 bases; junction bases not matched to a gene: 6. CDR3 length equals 16 residues. CDR1 is SGHRS and CDR2 is YFSETQ in the germline V gene. CDR3 nucleotides: TGCGCCAGCAGCTTGGGAGGTAGCGGGAGGTTCAATGAGCAGTTCTTC. Amino acids: CASSLGGSGRFNEQFF.